This T cell receptor beta chain came from a study of T cell changes during pregnancy in multiple sclerosis. Per germline, CDR1 MNHEY and CDR2 SVGAGI. V was pared by 5 bases and J by 4 bases, with 1 base of the junction left unmatched. The CDR3 loop spans 13 amino acids. Some clones are missing from TCRdb's copy, which holds only in-frame ones; the method was immunoSEQ multiplex PCR. The repertoire includes fewer than 40,000 clones, approximately 91% of them detected once, and around 10% sits in the top ten. The TCR was taken from a female donor with multiple sclerosis, enrolled in a pregnancy study. The chain joins TRBV6-5 to TRBJ2-1, with 8 bases that match TRBD2. Sequences were derived from CD8+ T cells from peripheral blood mononuclear cells, sampled after pregnancy. CDR3 bases: TGTGCCAGCAGTGGGACTAGTTACAATGAGCAGTTCTTC. It encodes CASSGTSYNEQFF.